This TCR beta chain was captured in a study of T cells in Graves' hyperthyroidism and ophthalmopathy. TCR beta CDR3 regions were amplified from RNA transcripts. When the TCR CDR3 underwent first-round RT-PCR, the HTBI primer set was used. Via MiXCR, TCRdb re-called the multiplex PCR reads, giving one row per CDR3 protein. In the table there are a few hundred thousand distinct CDR3 sequences, approximately 48% of which are singletons. Regarding this clonotype: What it binds is unknown.

Whole-study findings and limits: Most thyroid clonotypes expanded above 0.001 appeared in blood too.

With V trimmed by 5 bases and J by 6 bases, 8 bases remained unmatched. The CDR3 is 14 amino acids. From germline, CDR1 is SEHNR and CDR2 FQNEAQ (reference sequence). This clonotype originated in an adult woman with Graves' disease, either hyperthyroidism or ophthalmopathy (not recorded which). The source material was peripheral blood or thyroid tissue (not recorded which). This sequence joins TRBV7-9 and TRBJ2-5, with 8 bases identical to TRBD1. This CDR3 is CASSGRTGMKTQYF. The CDR3 DNA sequence: TGTGCCAGCAGCGGAAGGACAGGGATGAAGACCCAGTACTTC.